The rows below give T cell receptor beta chains drawn from one sample of a study of CD8+CD57+ T cells in acquired aplastic anemia. TCRdb processed the reads anew with MiXCR; each CDR3 protein has one entry. The sample lists more than 150,000 distinct CDR3 sequences, nearly 50% seen once, with 10% to 15% in the top ten. The specimen sequenced was sorted CD4+, CD8+, or CD8+CD57+ T cells (not recorded which) from PBMCs. Every receptor here comes from a human donor with aplastic anemia. CDR3s include the opening cysteine and the closing phenylalanine or tryptophan. The D gene is left open where the match is weak. The size of a clone is reported for some rows only, either as once, few or many, or as a class for expanded clones.

>.|TRBJ2-5|TRBV24-1|.
CATSGASSGTQYF
TGTGCCACCAGTGGTGCCAGTTCTGGGACCCAGTACTTC
>many|TRBJ2-1|TRBV9|.
CASSISGASSYNEQFF
TGTGCCAGCAGCATCTCCGGGGCTAGCTCCTACAATGAGCAGTTCTTC
>.|TRBJ2-5|TRBV7-6|.
CASSRAETQYF
TGTGCCAGCAGCCGAGCTGAGACCCAGTACTTC
>many|TRBJ1-6|TRBV6-1|TRBD1
CASSRGYNSPLHF
TGTGCCAGCAGCAGGGGGTATAATTCACCCCTCCACTTT
>.|TRBJ2-7|TRBV20-1|.
CSATPTIYEQYF
TGCAGTGCTACCCCTACGATCTACGAGCAGTACTTC
>.|TRBJ1-5|TRBV15|.
CATSRGTYQPQHF
TGTGCCACCAGCAGAGGAACGTATCAGCCCCAGCATTTT
>.|TRBJ2-1|TRBV5-1|.
CASRNPGGEQFF
TGCGCCAGCAGGAATCCCGGGGGTGAGCAGTTCTTC
>.|TRBJ2-7|TRBV6-1|.
CASAEVSGEQYF
TGTGCCAGCGCCGAAGTGTCGGGGGAGCAGTACTTC
>few|TRBJ2-2|TRBV18|.
CASSPSRDVGELFF
TGTGCCAGCTCCCCCAGCAGGGATGTCGGGGAGCTGTTTTTT
>.|TRBJ2-7|TRBV4-1|TRBD2
CASSQASGSYEQYF
TGCGCCAGCAGCCAAGCTAGCGGGAGTTACGAGCAGTACTTC
>.|TRBJ1-1|TRBV25-1|.
CASRPTTGNTEAFF
TGTGCTAGTCGGCCAACGACCGGGAACACTGAAGCTTTCTTT
>many|TRBJ2-1|TRBV12-3/TRBV12-4|.
CASSSSRDYNEQFF
TGTGCCAGCAGTTCTTCCCGGGACTACAATGAGCAGTTCTTC
>.|TRBJ1-4|TRBV5-1|.
CASSLGGKKLFF
TGCGCCAGCAGCTTGGGAGGAAAAAAACTGTTTTTT
>many|TRBJ1-1|TRBV6-1|.
CASSEYGNTEAFF
TGTGCCAGCAGTGAATACGGGAACACTGAAGCTTTCTTT
>many|TRBJ1-6|TRBV30|.
CAWSMGDSPLHF
TGTGCCTGGAGTATGGGGGATTCACCCCTCCACTTT
>.|TRBJ2-5|TRBV10-3|TRBD2
CAISAPSGRYGKVETQYF
TGTGCCATCAGTGCTCCTAGCGGGAGGTACGGAAAAGTGGAGACCCAGTACTTC
>many|TRBJ2-2|TRBV7-3|.
CASSFSHNTGELFF
TGTGCCAGCAGCTTTTCCCACAACACCGGGGAGCTGTTTTTT
>.|TRBJ1-2|TRBV20-1|.
CSAQIAQTGHPELLYGYTF
TGCAGTGCCCAGATAGCACAAACGGGACACCCCGAGTTGCTCTATGGCTACACCTTC
>many|TRBJ1-2|TRBV9|.
CASSGRVGSGYTF
TGTGCCAGCAGCGGAAGGGTGGGATCCGGCTACACCTTC
>many|TRBJ2-5|TRBV12-3/TRBV12-4|.
CASSRGGRLGETQYF
TGTGCCAGCAGCCGAGGGGGGAGGTTAGGAGAGACCCAGTACTTC
>.|TRBJ2-7|TRBV5-1|.
CASSLPRAYEQYF
TGCGCCAGCAGCTTGCCCAGGGCCTACGAGCAGTACTTC
>few|TRBJ1-2|TRBV7-2|TRBD1
CASSSGQGYGYTF
TGTGCCAGCAGCTCGGGACAGGGGTATGGCTACACCTTC
>.|TRBJ1-5|TRBV20-1|.
CSARDRGTNNQPQHF
TGCAGTGCTAGAGATCGGGGCACAAACAATCAGCCCCAGCATTTT
>many|TRBJ1-2|TRBV20-1|TRBD1
CSASGTGEYGYTF
TGCAGTGCTTCAGGGACAGGCGAATATGGCTACACCTTC
>many|TRBJ1-1|TRBV12-3/TRBV12-4|TRBD1
CASSVDRGSTEAFF
TGTGCCAGCAGTGTCGACAGGGGTAGCACTGAAGCTTTCTTT
>.|TRBJ2-7|TRBV12-3/TRBV12-4|TRBD2
CASSRSGGTYEQYF
TGTGCCAGCAGTAGGAGCGGGGGGACCTACGAGCAGTACTTC
>.|TRBJ2-2|TRBV6-5|.
CATRDRSNTGELFF
TGTGCCACCAGAGACCGGAGTAACACCGGGGAGCTGTTTTTT
>.|TRBJ1-2|TRBV2|.
CASSSGLGYTF
TGTGCCAGCAGTTCGGGACTTGGCTACACCTTC
>many|TRBJ2-1|TRBV2|.
CASRDGVSFSYNEQFF
TGTGCCAGCAGGGACGGAGTCAGCTTCTCCTACAATGAGCAGTTCTTC
>.|TRBJ2-2|TRBV18|.
CASSPPATRGELFF
TGTGCCAGCTCACCACCGGCTACCCGCGGGGAGCTGTTTTTT
>.|TRBJ1-3|TRBV19|.
CASSIADTLAGNTIYF
TGTGCCAGTAGTATAGCGGACACGTTGGCTGGAAACACCATATATTTT
>.|TRBJ2-1|TRBV5-1|.
CASSVGDEQFF
TGCGCCAGCAGTGTGGGGGATGAGCAGTTCTTC
>many|TRBJ2-3|TRBV6-1|.
CASTRGYTQYF
TGTGCCAGCACCAGGGGTTATACGCAGTATTTT
>.|TRBJ1-4|TRBV7-9|TRBD1
CASSLRGQGGEKLFF
TGTGCCAGCAGCCTCCGGGGACAGGGAGGTGAAAAACTGTTTTTT
>.|TRBJ2-3|TRBV11-2|TRBD1
CASSLRTGTTPLPQYF
TGTGCCAGCAGCTTACGGACAGGGACCACTCCACTCCCTCAGTATTTT
>few|TRBJ2-7|TRBV29-1|TRBD1
CSVDPGQNSYEQYF
TGCAGCGTCGACCCGGGACAGAACTCCTACGAGCAGTACTTC
>.|TRBJ2-3|TRBV20-1|TRBD2
CSASGLAGGKGGDTQYF
TGCAGTGCCTCGGGACTAGCGGGAGGGAAAGGTGGAGATACGCAGTATTTT